This T cell receptor beta chain was documented in a study of blood T cell repertoires in COVID-19. Study-level background: Samples representing acute and convalescent COVID-19 were sourced from the United States, Italy and Spain. PBMCs, B-cell-depleted T cells, or T cells provided the cDNA or gDNA that made up the material.

Trimming shortened V by 4 bases and J by 7 bases, and 18 bases separated the two germline ends. Germline-derived CDR1 and CDR2 are SGHRS and YFSETQ. The CDR3 is 16 residues long. As originally analysed: Scientists estimated how many nucleated cells there were by amplifying reference gene primers. Produced via immunoSEQ multiplex PCR; TCRdb's table is partial and in-frame only. The V and J calls and the clone size are those of that table, but D and trimming were determined from the DNA. The table has some 51,000 clones, more than 75% seen once; the top ten hold 8% to 10%. The rearrangement joins TRBV5-1 to TRBJ1-6; perhaps TRBD1 as D (6 bases). The sequence was collected from a man in his forties or fifties with active COVID-19. The material sequenced was peripheral blood. The CDR3 DNA sequence: TGCGCCAGCAGCCTTAACAGGGAGCTCCCAAATTCACCCCTCCACTTT. Its translation is CASSLNRELPNSPLHF.